A selection of T cell receptor beta chains follows, all from one sample in a study of T cells expressing NK-cell markers. From its re-call of the 5' RACE reads, TCRdb lists each CDR3 protein once, without DNA. The sample's table shows around 380,000 distinct CDR3 sequences. Material: blood T cells: a sorted CD56 or NKG2C T cell subset, CD4+ or CD8+ T cells, or bulk PBMC T cells (not recorded which). The receptors here all came from a woman in her forties or fifties in good health. Both conserved end residues are part of each CDR3.

TRBJ2-1 TRBV7-2 CASSLVIASYNEQFF
TRBJ1-4 TRBV15 CATSRAGAGEKLFF
TRBJ1-1 TRBV5-1 CASTSGGVGVNTEAFF
TRBJ2-3 TRBV10-3 CAITGAGTDTQYF
TRBJ1-5 TRBV12-5 CASGSITGDYSNQPQHF
TRBJ2-1 TRBV4-2 CASSRTSGILGEQFF
TRBJ1-1 TRBV6-6 CASRRVQGNTEAFF
TRBJ2-2 TRBV10-3 CAISDTKLGSGELFF
TRBJ2-7 TRBV27 CASREHSHYEQYF
TRBJ2-5 TRBV24-1 CATSGGEGLRETQYF
TRBJ2-2 TRBV19 CASSTPGLPNTGELFF
TRBJ1-3 TRBV12-3/TRBV12-4 CASSFGRRSSGNTIYF
TRBJ2-4 TRBV14 CASSQDRSGGRYF
TRBJ2-1 TRBV4-1 CASSHTGLAGVSAQFF
TRBJ1-6 TRBV20-1 CSAREKETPNSPLHF
TRBJ1-5 TRBV19 CASSMNLGPQHF
TRBJ2-3 TRBV27 CASSFARSRTDTQYF
TRBJ2-1 TRBV5-1 CASSLVSPSGNEQFF
TRBJ2-2 TRBV6-6 CASSPTGWDTGELFF
TRBJ2-7 TRBV5-1 CASSAGEVLVSFGEQYF
TRBJ2-1 TRBV7-6 CASSLAEVVHEQFF
TRBJ2-1 TRBV6-6 CASSYSGEREGQFF
TRBJ2-3 TRBV6-2/TRBV6-3 CASRPDRYTQYF
TRBJ2-3 TRBV29-1 CSVRQLTPSTDTQYF
TRBJ1-2 TRBV5-1 CASSLRLHHGYTF
TRBJ2-7 TRBV28 CASSPIERTSGRLHGEQYF
TRBJ2-5 TRBV6-4 CASSDSSGAQETQYF
TRBJ2-1 TRBV6-5 CASSRPGGSHSYNEQFF
TRBJ2-2 TRBV7-6 CASSPRGTQNTGELFF
TRBJ1-1 TRBV12-3/TRBV12-4 CASSLGGVGAFF
TRBJ2-7 TRBV20-1 CSARYVTGLYEQYF
TRBJ2-5 TRBV18 CASSQRDSQETQYF
TRBJ2-1 TRBV12-3/TRBV12-4 CASSFYNEQFF
TRBJ1-5 TRBV28 CASSEEDGFNQPQHF
TRBJ2-6 TRBV5-1 CASSGRTSYSGANVLTF
TRBJ2-1 TRBV4-1 CASSQEGSYNEQFF
TRBJ2-1 TRBV19 CASSIGSGSSYNEQFF
TRBJ2-4 TRBV6-5 CASRGSRDRVAKNIQYF
TRBJ2-3 TRBV5-1 CASSLGGWRTGVKDTQYF
TRBJ1-4 TRBV29-1 CSVFLTGDEKLFF
TRBJ2-3 TRBV6-5 CASSYERVQSYTDTQYF
TRBJ2-1 TRBV5-1 CASSFPRGIYNEQFF
TRBJ2-1 TRBV7-9 CASTFNGAQFF
TRBJ2-2 TRBV12-5 CASGLVRSHSWELFF